This paragraph covers one T cell receptor (beta chain) sequence. Its target antigen remains unknown. No base quality values were provided; no much bigger clone lies one nucleotide off. This entry comes from a study of T cell responses to AZD1222 COVID-19 vaccine (dated by TCRdb to about 2021). Concerning the study at large: Because spike-specific TCR depth and breadth did not differ between the two schedules, AZD1222 recipients who got a second dose at roughly 4 weeks were pooled with those who got a second dose at roughly 12 weeks. TCR sequencing covered 230 or so trial participants: 200 to 220 given two doses of AZD1222 and 26 given two doses of MenACWY control vaccine. Trial participants were enrolled by age into subgroups of 18-55, 56-69 and 70-plus years, and roughly 150, 30 and 60 TCR-sequenced participants, respectively, were included in these subgroups. Overall study outcomes, separate from this receptor: After two AZD1222 doses, both the breadth and the depth of spike-specific TCRs were significantly higher than at day 0 and than in MenACWY recipients. Participants were mostly white British and included more females than males, and it was suggested by the authors that clonal diversity may have been underestimated. In the small 56-69-year group, the increase in depth fell short of significance, most likely because of low power. Because no day 14 peak-response samples were available, repertoires were characterized only after the peak T cell response. CD4 TCRs associated with the vaccine covered the entire spike protein, and the dominant responses were in regions 160-218 and 743-854. Reportedly, almost half of the unique spike-specific TCRs recognized epitopes lying outside the regions that are mutated in the B.1.351 and B.1.1.7 variants. Only six or seven AZD1222 recipients were SARS-CoV-2 seropositive at baseline, limiting conclusions about previously exposed vaccinees.

The germline V gene gives CDR1 as SGHTA and CDR2 as FQGNSA. The CDR3 has 22 amino acids, counting the end cysteine and phenylalanine. Only the CDR3 part of the read is kept: 66 bases, read in frame from the first base. V and J lose 0 bases and 0 bases, and a span of 29 bases separates them. The CDR3 regions of human TCRbeta chains were analyzed by immunosequencing. The paper's processing steps were these. Repertoire TCRs were checked for matches against a reference library of SARS-CoV-2-specific TCRs that had been generated using the MIRA antigen-specificity platform. Breadth was defined as the fraction of unique TCRs that were SARS-CoV-2-associated. Depth was defined as the fraction of total T cells that were SARS-CoV-2-associated. Using the MIRA data, each spike-specific TCR was assigned both to the spike region to which the TCR was reactive and to a CD4 or CD8 class. Log10-transformed breadth and depth values were compared by one-way ANOVA with Sidak's multiple comparisons tests. This immuneACCESS table, as held by TCRdb, lists in-frame sequences with V and J called but not all clones. Of the missing ones, under half trace to an unresolved V gene in checked studies; the others have no known cause. Clone size and the V and J calls come from that table; the DNA yielded D and trimming. The sample profile shows about 140,000 clones; 80% to 95% of them were found once. The top ten clones comprise approximately 1.5% of the sample.

In light of the paper, this sample's time point label describes: baseline before first vaccination. Samples from vaccinated people were obtained from the UK trials COV001 and COV002, which included a single-blind randomized controlled phase 2/3 trial of AZD1222 (ChAdOx1 nCoV-19) in healthy adults. For TCRbeta chain sequencing, PBMC samples from trial participants were taken at day 0 and at day 28 after the second dose. The sequence was collected from an adult in good health. This sequence uses TRBV7-2 and TRBJ1-1; tentative D gene TRBD1, with 5 bases matching. Sequences were derived from peripheral blood, sampled on day 0 of AZD1222 vaccination. Here the CDR3 is given as CASSLALPWVRQGRRLNTEAFF. The DNA is TGTGCCAGCAGCTTAGCGTTACCTTGGGTTCGGCAGGGCCGACGATTGAACACTGAAGCTTTCTTT. The full variable domain, with segments outside the CDR3 supplied by the reference TRBV7-2 and TRBJ1-1 proteins, appears as GAGVSQSPSNKVTEKGKDVELRCDPISGHTALYWYRQSLGQGLEFLIYFQGNSAPDKSGLPSDRFSAERTGGSVSTLTIQRTQQEDSAVYLCASSLALPWVRQGRRLNTEAFFGQGTRLTVV.